This passage covers 14 T cell receptor beta chains from one sample sequenced in a study of blood T cell repertoires in COVID-19. Produced via immunoSEQ multiplex PCR; TCRdb's table is partial and in-frame only. The sample yields 430,000 or so clones, approximately 87% seen once. The sequenced sample was PBMCs or T cells enriched from blood (not recorded which). Receptors were obtained from a middle-aged woman who had recovered from COVID-19.

The V and J genes are TRBV21-1 and TRBJ2-4; the table's TRBD2 call for D was not verified on the DNA. TRBV21-1 is marked as a pseudogene. This CDR3 has 12 amino acids. CDR3 region: CASSIRRNIQYF. The CDR3 nucleotides are TGTGCCAGCAGCATTAGGAGAAACATTCAGTACTTC.

This clone was seen a handful of times. A read error may account for a junction end that differs from germline. V and J are TRBV7-7 and TRBJ2-2; 7 bases align to TRBD2. The CDR3 spans 17 residues. Germline V gene data show CDR1 as SSHAT and CDR2 as FNYEAQ (reference sequence). The DNA of the CDR3 is TGTGCTAGCAGCTTCGACCCGGCGGGGGCGAACACCGGGGAGCTGTTTTTT. It yields the protein CASSFDPAGANTGELFF.

The V gene is TRBV12-3 or TRBV12-4, the J gene TRBJ1-3, with a weak D call TRBD1 (6 bases). CDR3 length equals 13 residues. Trimming took 5 bases from V and 8 from J, leaving 13 bases between them. The CDR3 sequence is CASSPGGAYTIYF. The CDR3 nucleotides are TGTGCCAGCAGTCCCGGGGGGGCATACACCATATATTTT.

The gene calls are TRBV23-1 and TRBJ2-3, with D possibly TRBD1 on 7 matching bases. TRBV23-1 belongs to the ORF category, with a function that is uncertain. The ends were cut back, 7 bases at V and 2 bases at J, with 19 bases in the middle. The CDR3 is made up of 16 amino acids. CDR3 sequence: CASIHSGGHFTDTQYF. The CDR3 DNA reads TGCGCCAGCATCCATTCAGGGGGGCACTTCACAGATACGCAGTATTTT.

The CDR3 here is CASSHITRTNTGELFF. Here the CDR3 DNA reads TGTGCCAGCAGCCACATAACTAGGACGAACACCGGGGAGCTGTTTTTT. This chain uses TRBV3-1 (or the pseudogene TRBV3-2) with TRBJ2-2, with a weak D call TRBD2 (5 bases). V was clipped by 3 bases and J by 0 bases, with 11 bases between them. Germline CDR1 and CDR2: LGHDT and YNNKEL (reference sequence). This CDR3 comprises 16 residues.

A remark on this clone: An end of the junction does not agree with germline; a read error may underlie this. The chain couples TRBV11-3 to TRBJ2-1; weak D call: TRBD1 (7 bases). The CDR3 is made up of 16 amino acids. The germline V gene encodes CDR1 SGHNT and CDR2 YENEEA. The CDR3 here is CASSLGGGTFYNEQFF. CDR3 coding DNA: TGTGCAAGCAGCTTAGGGGGCGGGACGTTCTACAATGAGCAGTTCTTC.

The chain links TRBV7-8 to TRBJ2-7, with D perhaps TRBD2 (5 bases). Germline values: CDR1 SGHVS, CDR2 FQNEAQ. Trimming left V 3 bases short and J 0 bases short, with 9 bases between. This CDR3 comprises 14 residues. As DNA, the CDR3 is TGTGCCAGCAGCTTGAGGGCAAGCTCCTACGAGCAGTACTTC. Translated: CASSLRASSYEQYF. Based on the CDR3 plus reference TRBV7-8 and TRBJ2-7, the full variable domain is GAGVSQSPRYKVAKRGQDVALRCDPISGHVSLFWYQQALGQGPEFLTYFQNEAQLDKSGLPSDRFFAERPEGSVSTLKIQRTQQEDSAVYLCASSLRASSYEQYFGPGTRLTVT.

The J gene is TRBJ1-1, the V gene TRBV14; D possibly corresponds to TRBD1 (6 bases). Per the germline V gene, CDR1 is SGHDN and CDR2 is FVKESK. The length of the CDR3 is 15 residues. Trimming left V 3 bases short and J 4 bases short, with 15 bases between. The CDR3 DNA is TGTGCCAGCAGCCACGCTACAGGGCCGTCCACTGAAGCTTTCTTT. Its translation: CASSHATGPSTEAFF.

The rearrangement joins TRBV6-5 to TRBJ2-5; 9 bases are shared with TRBD2. The CDR3 contains 15 residues. The J segment lost 5 bases and the V segment lost 7 bases, leaving 11 bases of the junction unmatched. The germline V gene encodes CDR1 MNHEY and CDR2 SVGAGI. In DNA form, the CDR3 reads TGTGCCAGCAACCGGCAGCGGGAGGTCGGGGAGACCCAGTACTTC. Its protein product is CASNRQREVGETQYF.

The J gene is TRBJ2-3, the V gene TRBV7-6; D possibly corresponds to TRBD2 (7 bases). CDR3 length: 17 residues. Trimming cost V 5 bases and J 3 bases, with 21 bases left between them. CDR1 SGHVS and CDR2 FNYEAQ come from the germline V gene. CDR3 loop: CASSHGGVGGGTDTQYF. CDR3 in DNA: TGTGCCAGCAGCCACGGCGGTGTAGGGGGGGGTACAGATACGCAGTATTTT.

The CDR3 region is CASSRGGQSQPQHF. The DNA for the CDR3 is TGTGCCAGCAGCCGGGGGGGGCAAAGTCAGCCCCAGCATTTT. The chain recombines TRBV6-2 or TRBV6-3 with TRBJ1-5, with a weak D call TRBD1 (6 bases). Germline CDR1 and CDR2: MNHEY and SVGEGT. Trimming cost V 6 bases and J 6 bases, with 15 bases left between them. This CDR3 has 14 amino acids.

V usage is TRBV7-6 and J usage is TRBJ1-2; D gene ambiguous. The CDR3 consists of 14 residues. Germline CDR1 SGHVS, CDR2 FNYEAQ. Trimming pared 1 base from V and 2 bases from J, leaving 8 bases between. In DNA, the CDR3 is TGTGCCAGCAGCTTAGGAGGAGGGAACTATGGCTACACCTTC. It specifies CASSLGGGNYGYTF. Using reference TRBV7-6 and TRBJ1-2 for the parts outside the CDR3, the full variable domain is GAGVSQSPRYKVTKRGQDVALRCDPISGHVSLYWYRQALGQGPEFLTYFNYEAQQDKSGLPNDRFSAERPEGSISTLTIQRTEQRDSAMYRCASSLGGGNYGYTFGSGTRLTVV.

This chain links TRBV5-4 with TRBJ1-1; tentatively, D is TRBD1 (5 bases). Germline CDR1 reads SGHNT; CDR2 reads YYREEE (reference sequence). V shed 9 bases and J shed 3 bases, with 15 bases lying between them. This CDR3 region has 13 residues. In DNA form, the CDR3 reads TGTGCCACCCGTGAAGGGGCGGACACTGAAGCTTTCTTT. Translated, it gives CATREGADTEAFF.

The V call is TRBV6-2 or TRBV6-3, the J call TRBJ1-1, with TRBD1 as a possible D gene (5 bases). From germline, CDR1 is MNHEY and CDR2 SVGEGT. The V end lost 4 bases, the J end lost 0 bases, and 12 bases lay between the germline ends. The CDR3 extends over 15 amino acids. CDR3 region: CASSFHRPLNTEAFF. The DNA of the CDR3 is TGTGCCAGCAGTTTCCACAGGCCTTTGAACACTGAAGCTTTCTTT.